The sample holds one count of the clone carrying this TCR beta chain. TCRdb's copy holds only in-frame clones and misses some; the assay was immunoSEQ multiplex PCR. The sample has a few hundred thousand clones, 83% seen once. V was pared by 6 bases and J by 4 bases, with 10 bases between. Germline CDR1 and CDR2: MNHEY and SVGAGI. The CDR3 totals 12 residues. The data were taken from a study of Ad26.COV2.S vaccination and SARS-CoV-2 variants. Study-level information: A COV1001 Ad26.COV2.S trial-arm participant provided the sample.

The treatment here: some 20 received Ad26.COV2.S at low or high dose, single or two shots; about 5 received placebo; per-sample allocation not given. The samples were gathered on day 63 after the first injection of vaccine or placebo. Its platform was an Ad26 vector, and its expressed antigen was Wuhan-strain SARS-CoV-2 spike. The specimen comprised peripheral blood, sampled in a trial of Ad26.COV2.S vaccine versus placebo. The chain recombines TRBV6-5 with TRBJ2-7; D gene uncertain. The sequence was collected from a person aged 18 to 65 who received the Ad26.COV2.S COVID-19 vaccine or a placebo. The CDR3 bases are TGTGCCAGCAGGGCGACAAGATACGAGCAGTACTTC. It is translated as CASRATRYEQYF.